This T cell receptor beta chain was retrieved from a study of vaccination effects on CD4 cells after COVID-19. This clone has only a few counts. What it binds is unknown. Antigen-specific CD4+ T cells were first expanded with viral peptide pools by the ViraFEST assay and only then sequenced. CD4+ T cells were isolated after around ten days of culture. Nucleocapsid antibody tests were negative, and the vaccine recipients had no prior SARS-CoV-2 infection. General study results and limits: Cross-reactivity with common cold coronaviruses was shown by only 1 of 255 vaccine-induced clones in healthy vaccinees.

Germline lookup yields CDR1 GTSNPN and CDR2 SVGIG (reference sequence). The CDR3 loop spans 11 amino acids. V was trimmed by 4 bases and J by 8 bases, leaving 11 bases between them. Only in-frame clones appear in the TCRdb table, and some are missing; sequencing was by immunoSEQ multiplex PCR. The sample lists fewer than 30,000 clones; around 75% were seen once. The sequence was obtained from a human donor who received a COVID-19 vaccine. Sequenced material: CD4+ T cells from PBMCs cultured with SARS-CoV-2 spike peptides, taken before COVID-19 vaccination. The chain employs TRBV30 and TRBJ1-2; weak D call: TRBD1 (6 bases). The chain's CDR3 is CAWNREGGYTF. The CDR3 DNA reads TGTGCCTGGAACAGGGAGGGAGGCTACACCTTC.